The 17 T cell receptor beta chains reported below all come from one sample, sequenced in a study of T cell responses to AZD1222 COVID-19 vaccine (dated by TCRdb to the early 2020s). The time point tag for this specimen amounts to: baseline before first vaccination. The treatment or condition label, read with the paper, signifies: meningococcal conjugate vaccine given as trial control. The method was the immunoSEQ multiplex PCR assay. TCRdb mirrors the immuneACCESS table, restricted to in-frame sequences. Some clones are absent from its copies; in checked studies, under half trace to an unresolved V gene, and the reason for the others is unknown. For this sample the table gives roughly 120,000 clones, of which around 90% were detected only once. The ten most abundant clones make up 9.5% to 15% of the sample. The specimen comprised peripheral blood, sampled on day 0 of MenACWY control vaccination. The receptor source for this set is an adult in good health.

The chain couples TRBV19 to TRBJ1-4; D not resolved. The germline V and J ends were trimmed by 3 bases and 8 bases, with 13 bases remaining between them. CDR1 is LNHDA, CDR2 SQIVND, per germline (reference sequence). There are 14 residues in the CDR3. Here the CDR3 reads CASSMYGKGEKLFF. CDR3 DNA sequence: TGTGCCAGTAGTATGTATGGGAAGGGAGAAAAACTGTTTTTT.

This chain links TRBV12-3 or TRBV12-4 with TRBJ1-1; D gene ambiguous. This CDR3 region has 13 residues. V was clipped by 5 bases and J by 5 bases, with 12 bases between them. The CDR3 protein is CASSQRPRTEAFF. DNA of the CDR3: TGTGCCAGCAGTCAAAGACCCCGTACTGAAGCTTTCTTT.

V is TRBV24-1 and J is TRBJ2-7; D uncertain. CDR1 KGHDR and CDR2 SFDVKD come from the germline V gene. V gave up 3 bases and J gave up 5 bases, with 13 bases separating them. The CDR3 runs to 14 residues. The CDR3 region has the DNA TGTGCCACCAGTGATCCGGAAGGTCCCCACGAGCAGTACTTC. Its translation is CATSDPEGPHEQYF.

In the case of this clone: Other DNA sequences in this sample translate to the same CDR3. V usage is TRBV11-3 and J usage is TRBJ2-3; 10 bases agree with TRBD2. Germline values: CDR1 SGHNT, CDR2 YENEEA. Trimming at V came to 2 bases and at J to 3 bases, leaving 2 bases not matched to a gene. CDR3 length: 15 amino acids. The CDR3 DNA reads TGTGCCAGCAGCTTACGAGCGGGGGGGACAGATACGCAGTATTTT. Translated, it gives CASSLRAGGTDTQYF.

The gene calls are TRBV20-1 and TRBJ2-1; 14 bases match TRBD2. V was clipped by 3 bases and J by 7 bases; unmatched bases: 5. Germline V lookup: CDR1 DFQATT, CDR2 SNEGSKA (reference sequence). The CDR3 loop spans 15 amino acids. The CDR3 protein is CSASRLAGGPNEQFF. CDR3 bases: TGCAGTGCTAGTAGACTAGCGGGGGGGCCGAATGAGCAGTTCTTC.

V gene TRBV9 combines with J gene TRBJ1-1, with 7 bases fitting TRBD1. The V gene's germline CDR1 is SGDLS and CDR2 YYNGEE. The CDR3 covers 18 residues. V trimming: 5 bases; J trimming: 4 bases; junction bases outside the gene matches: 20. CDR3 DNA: TGTGCCAGCAGTGCCGCCCCCTCACGGACAGGCGGCGGCACTGAAGCTTTCTTT. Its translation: CASSAAPSRTGGGTEAFF.

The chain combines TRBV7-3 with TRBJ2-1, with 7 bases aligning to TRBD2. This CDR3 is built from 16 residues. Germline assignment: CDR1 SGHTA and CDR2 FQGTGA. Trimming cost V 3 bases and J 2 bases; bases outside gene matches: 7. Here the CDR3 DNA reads TGTGCCAGCAGCTTGAAGGGACTACCAGCCTACAATGAGCAGTTCTTC. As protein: CASSLKGLPAYNEQFF.

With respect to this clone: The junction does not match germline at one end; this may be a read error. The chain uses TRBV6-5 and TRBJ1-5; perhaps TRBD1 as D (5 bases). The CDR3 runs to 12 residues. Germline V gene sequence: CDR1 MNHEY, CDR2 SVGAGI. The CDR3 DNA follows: TGTGCCAGGGAACAGGAGAATCAACCCCAGCATTTT. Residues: CAREQENQPQHF.

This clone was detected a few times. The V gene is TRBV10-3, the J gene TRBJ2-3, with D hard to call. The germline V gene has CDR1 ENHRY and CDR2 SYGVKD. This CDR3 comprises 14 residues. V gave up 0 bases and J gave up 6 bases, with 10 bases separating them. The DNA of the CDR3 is TGTGCCATCAGTGAGTCGACCTGGGGTGATACGCAGTATTTT. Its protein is CAISESTWGDTQYF.

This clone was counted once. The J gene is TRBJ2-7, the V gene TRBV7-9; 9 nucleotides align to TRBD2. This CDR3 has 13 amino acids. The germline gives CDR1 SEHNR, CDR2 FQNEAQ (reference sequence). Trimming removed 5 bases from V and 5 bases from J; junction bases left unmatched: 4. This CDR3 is CASSRAGGHEQYF. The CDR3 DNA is TGTGCCAGCAGCCGGGCGGGGGGGCACGAGCAGTACTTC.

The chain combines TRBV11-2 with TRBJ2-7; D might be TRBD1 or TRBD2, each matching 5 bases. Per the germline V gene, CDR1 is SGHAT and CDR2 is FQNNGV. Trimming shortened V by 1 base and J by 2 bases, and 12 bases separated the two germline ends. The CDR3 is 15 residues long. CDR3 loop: CASSLGYRGPYEQYF. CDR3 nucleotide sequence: TGTGCCAGCAGCTTAGGGTATCGGGGCCCCTACGAGCAGTACTTC. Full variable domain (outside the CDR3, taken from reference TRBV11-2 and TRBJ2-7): EAGVAQSPRYKIIEKRQSVAFWCNPISGHATLYWYQQILGQGPKLLIQFQNNGVVDDSQLPKDRFSAERLKGVDSTLKIQPAKLEDSAVYLCASSLGYRGPYEQYFGPGTRLTVT.

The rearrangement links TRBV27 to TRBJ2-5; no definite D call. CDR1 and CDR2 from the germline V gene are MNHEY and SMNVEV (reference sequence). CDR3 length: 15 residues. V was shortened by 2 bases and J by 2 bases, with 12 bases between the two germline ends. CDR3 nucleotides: TGTGCCAGCAGTTTAACGGACGCGAGGCAAGAGACCCAGTACTTC. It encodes CASSLTDARQETQYF.

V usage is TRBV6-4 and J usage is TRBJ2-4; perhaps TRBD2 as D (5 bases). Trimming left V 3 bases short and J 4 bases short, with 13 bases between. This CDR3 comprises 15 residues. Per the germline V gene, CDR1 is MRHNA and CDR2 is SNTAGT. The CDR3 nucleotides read TGTGCCAGCAGTGATCTCGGACTTGTAAAAAACATTCAGTACTTC. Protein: CASSDLGLVKNIQYF.

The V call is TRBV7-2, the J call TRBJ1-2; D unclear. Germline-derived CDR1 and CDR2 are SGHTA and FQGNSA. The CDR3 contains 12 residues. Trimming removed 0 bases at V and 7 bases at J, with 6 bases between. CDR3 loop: CASSLAGSGYTF. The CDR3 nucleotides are TGTGCCAGCAGCTTAGCCGGGAGTGGCTACACCTTC. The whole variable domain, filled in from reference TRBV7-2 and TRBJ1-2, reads GAGVSQSPSNKVTEKGKDVELRCDPISGHTALYWYRQSLGQGLEFLIYFQGNSAPDKSGLPSDRFSAERTGGSVSTLTIQRTQQEDSAVYLCASSLAGSGYTFGSGTRLTVV.

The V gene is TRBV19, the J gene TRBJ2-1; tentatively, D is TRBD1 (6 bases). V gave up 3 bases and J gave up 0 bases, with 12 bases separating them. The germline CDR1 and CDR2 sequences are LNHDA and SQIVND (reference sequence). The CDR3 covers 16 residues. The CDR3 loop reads CASSMGAASSYNEQFF. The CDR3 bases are TGTGCCAGTAGTATGGGGGCGGCAAGCTCCTACAATGAGCAGTTCTTC.

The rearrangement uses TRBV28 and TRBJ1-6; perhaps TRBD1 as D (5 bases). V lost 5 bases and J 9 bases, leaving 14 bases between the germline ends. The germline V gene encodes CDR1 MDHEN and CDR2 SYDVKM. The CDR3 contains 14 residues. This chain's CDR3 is CASSLGQGASPLHF. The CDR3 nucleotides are TGTGCCAGCAGTCTGGGGCAGGGCGCTTCACCCCTCCACTTT.

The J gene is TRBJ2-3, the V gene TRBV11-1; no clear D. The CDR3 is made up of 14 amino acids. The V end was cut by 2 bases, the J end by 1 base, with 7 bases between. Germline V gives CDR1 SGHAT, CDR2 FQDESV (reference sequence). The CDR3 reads CASSLSPRTDTQYF. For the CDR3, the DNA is TGTGCCAGCAGCTTATCTCCCCGCACAGATACGCAGTATTTT.